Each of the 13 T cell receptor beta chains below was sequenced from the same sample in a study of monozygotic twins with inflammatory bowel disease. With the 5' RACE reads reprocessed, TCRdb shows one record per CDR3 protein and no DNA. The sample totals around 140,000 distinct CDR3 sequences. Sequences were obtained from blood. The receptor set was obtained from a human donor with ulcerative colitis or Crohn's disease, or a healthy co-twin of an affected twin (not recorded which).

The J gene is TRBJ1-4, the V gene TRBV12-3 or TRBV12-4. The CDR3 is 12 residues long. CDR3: CASSLQNEKLFF.

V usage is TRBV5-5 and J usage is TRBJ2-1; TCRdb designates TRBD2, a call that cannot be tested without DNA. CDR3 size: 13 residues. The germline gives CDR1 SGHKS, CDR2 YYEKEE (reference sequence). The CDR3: CASSKLANNEQFF. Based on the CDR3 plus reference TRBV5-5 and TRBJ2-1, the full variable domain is DAGVTQSPTHLIKTRGQQVTLRCSPISGHKSVSWYQQVLGQGPQFIFQYYEKEERGRGNFPDRFSARQFPNYSSELNVNALLLGDSALYLCASSKLANNEQFFGPGTRLTVL.

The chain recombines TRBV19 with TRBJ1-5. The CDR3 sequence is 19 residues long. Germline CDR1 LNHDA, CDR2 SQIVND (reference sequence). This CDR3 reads CASSIVTGQGTRFNQPQHF.

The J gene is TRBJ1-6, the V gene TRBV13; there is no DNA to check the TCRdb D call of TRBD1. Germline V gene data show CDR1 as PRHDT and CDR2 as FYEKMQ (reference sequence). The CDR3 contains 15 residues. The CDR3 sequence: CASSIDRRQNSPLHF.

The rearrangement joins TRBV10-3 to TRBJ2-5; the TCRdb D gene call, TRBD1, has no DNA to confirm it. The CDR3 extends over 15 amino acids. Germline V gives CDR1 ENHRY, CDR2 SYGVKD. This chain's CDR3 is CAISESGSQGETQYF.

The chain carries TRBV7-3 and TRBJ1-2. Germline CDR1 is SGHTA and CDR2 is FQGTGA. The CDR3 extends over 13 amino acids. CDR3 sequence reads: CASSFRANYGYIF.

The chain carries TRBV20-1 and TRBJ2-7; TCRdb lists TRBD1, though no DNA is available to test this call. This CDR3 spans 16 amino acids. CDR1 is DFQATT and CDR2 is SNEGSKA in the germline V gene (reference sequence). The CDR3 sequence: CSARLSGALRSYEQYF.

CDR3: CASSADPGREQFF. The chain couples TRBV5-1 to TRBJ2-1; TCRdb designates TRBD1, a call that cannot be tested without DNA. Germline lookup yields CDR1 SGHRS and CDR2 YFSETQ. This CDR3 comprises 13 residues. The complete variable domain, with remaining parts taken from reference TRBV5-1 and TRBJ2-1, reads KAGVTQTPRYLIKTRGQQVTLSCSPISGHRSVSWYQQTPGQGLQFLFEYFSETQRNKGNFPGRFSGRQFSNSRSEMNVSTLELGDSALYLCASSADPGREQFFGPGTRLTVL.

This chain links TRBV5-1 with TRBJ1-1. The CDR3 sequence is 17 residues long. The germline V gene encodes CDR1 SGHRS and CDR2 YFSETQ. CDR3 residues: CASSLFAGELMNTEAFF.

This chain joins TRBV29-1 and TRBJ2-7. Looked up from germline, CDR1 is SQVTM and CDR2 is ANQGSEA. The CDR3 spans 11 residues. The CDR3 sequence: CSVQIRFEQYF.

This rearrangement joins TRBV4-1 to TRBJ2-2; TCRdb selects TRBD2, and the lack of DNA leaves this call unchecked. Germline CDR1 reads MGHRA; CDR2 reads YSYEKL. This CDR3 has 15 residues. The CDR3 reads CASSQDGLAGGELFF.

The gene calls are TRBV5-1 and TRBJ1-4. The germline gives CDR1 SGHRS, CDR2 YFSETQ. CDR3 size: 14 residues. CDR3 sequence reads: CASSPGLINEKLFF.

CDR3 protein: CASNERGDSYNEQFF. The chain has TRBV5-1 and TRBJ2-1; TCRdb returns TRBD1, unconfirmable since there is no DNA. The CDR3 is made up of 15 amino acids. CDR1 SGHRS and CDR2 YFSETQ come from the germline V gene.